This T cell receptor beta chain appears in the sequencing data of a study of control samples from healthy donors and cancer patients. TCRdb keeps only in-frame clones here, not all; method: immunoSEQ multiplex PCR. This repertoire shows 57,000 or so clones, less than 95% found once; its top ten account for around 3.7%. Germline CDR1 reads SGHRS; CDR2 reads YFSETQ. The V end lost 4 bases, the J end lost 2 bases, and 10 bases lay between the germline ends. The CDR3 spans 14 residues. This receptor was obtained from a man aged 30 to 45 in good health. The rearrangement joins TRBV5-1 to TRBJ1-3, with a tentative D call TRBD1 (6 bases). Sequencing input: blood. The CDR3 protein is CASSRTVTGNTIYF. As DNA, the CDR3 is TGCGCCAGCAGCAGGACAGTGACTGGAAACACCATATATTTT.